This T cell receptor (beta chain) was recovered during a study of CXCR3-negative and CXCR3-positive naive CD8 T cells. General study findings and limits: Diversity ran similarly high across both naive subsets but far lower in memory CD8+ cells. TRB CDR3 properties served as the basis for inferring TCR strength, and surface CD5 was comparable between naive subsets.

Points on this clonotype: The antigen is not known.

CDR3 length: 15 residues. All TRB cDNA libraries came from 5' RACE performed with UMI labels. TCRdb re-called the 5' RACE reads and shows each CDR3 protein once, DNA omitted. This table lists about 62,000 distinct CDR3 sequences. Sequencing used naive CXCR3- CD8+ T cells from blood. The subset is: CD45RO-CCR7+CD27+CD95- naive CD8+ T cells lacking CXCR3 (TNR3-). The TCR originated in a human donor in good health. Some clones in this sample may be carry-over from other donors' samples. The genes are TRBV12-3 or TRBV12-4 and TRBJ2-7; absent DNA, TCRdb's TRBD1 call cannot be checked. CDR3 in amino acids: CASRSGGDSAYEQYF.